This T cell receptor (beta chain) was identified during a study of blood T cells in healthy people across ages. Together with a sample-barcoded 5' primer, a J-beta primer mix was included in a second PCR lasting roughly 6 to 12 cycles. TCRdb fed the 5' RACE reads into MiXCR, producing one record per CDR3 protein. Of 1.5 million to 2 million distinct CDR3 sequences in the sample, 28% were seen once. The germline V and J ends were trimmed by 0 bases and 5 bases, with 11 bases remaining between them. The CDR3 has 14 amino acids. Germline CDR1 is SGHRS and CDR2 is YFSETQ. This clonotype was recorded many times.

Sequencing used blood. The receptor was isolated from a woman aged 25 to 39 in good health. The chain carries TRBV5-1 and TRBJ1-2; D unresolved. CDR3 in amino acids: CASSLDAVGYGYTF. DNA of the CDR3: TGCGCCAGCAGCTTGGACGCGGTCGGTTATGGCTACACCTTC.